This T cell receptor beta chain was profiled in a study of blood T cell repertoires in COVID-19. Study-wide background: COVID-19 samples collected from the United States, Italy and Spain covered acute and convalescent phases. Sample material is recorded as cDNA or gDNA derived from T cells, B-cell-depleted T cells, or PBMCs.

Authors' processing steps: Amplification of reference gene primers provided the estimated nucleated cell counts. Profiling relied on immunoSEQ multiplex PCR, and the TCRdb table lists in-frame clones only, not all of them. D and trimming come from the DNA, and the V and J calls and clone size come from that table. The table records under 200,000 clones, approximately 86% of them present only once. V lost 7 bases to trimming and J lost 0 bases, with 24 bases between them. The CDR3 is 18 amino acids. Germline CDR1 reads SNHLY; CDR2 reads FYNNEI. The sequencing sample was made of peripheral blood. The rearrangement uses TRBV2 and TRBJ1-2; D may be TRBD1 (5 bases). The origin of this receptor is a woman aged 80 or over with acute or convalescent COVID-19. In DNA form, the CDR3 reads TGTGCCAGCACCGACCACGGGGGTTCCCCTTTAACTAACTATGGCTACACCTTC. It codes for CASTDHGGSPLTNYGYTF.